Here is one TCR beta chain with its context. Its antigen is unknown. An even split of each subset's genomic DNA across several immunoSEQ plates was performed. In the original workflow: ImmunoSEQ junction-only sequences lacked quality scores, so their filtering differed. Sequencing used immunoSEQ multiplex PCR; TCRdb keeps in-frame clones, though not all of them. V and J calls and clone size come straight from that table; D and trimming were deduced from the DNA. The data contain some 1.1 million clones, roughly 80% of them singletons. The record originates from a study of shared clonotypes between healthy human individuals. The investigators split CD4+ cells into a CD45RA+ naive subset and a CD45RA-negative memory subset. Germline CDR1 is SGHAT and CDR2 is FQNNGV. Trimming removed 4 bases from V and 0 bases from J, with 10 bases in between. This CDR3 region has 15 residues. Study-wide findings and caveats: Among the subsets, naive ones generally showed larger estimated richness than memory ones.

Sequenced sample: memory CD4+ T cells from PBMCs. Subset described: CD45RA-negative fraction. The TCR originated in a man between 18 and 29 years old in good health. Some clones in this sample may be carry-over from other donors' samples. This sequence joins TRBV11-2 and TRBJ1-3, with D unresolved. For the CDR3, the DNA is TGTGCCAGCAGCTCCCGCTGGAGCTCTGGAAACACCATATATTTT. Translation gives CASSSRWSSGNTIYF.